This entry is about one TCR beta chain. Antigen specificity is unknown. This sample was included in a study of T cell responses to AZD1222 COVID-19 vaccine. The study's findings and limits: The peak T cell response came first, and repertoires were sampled only after it. Nearly half of spike-specific TCRs reportedly target unmutated variant regions.

The V and J ends lost 5 bases and 1 base, in that order; junction bases with no gene match: 0. The CDR3 is 13 residues long. The method was immunoSEQ multiplex PCR; TCRdb's version includes in-frame clones alone and lacks a portion of them. The top ten clones hold 4.5% to 5.5% of a sample with about 160,000 clones, under 95% of them seen once. The sequences come from peripheral blood, collected 28 days after the second AZD1222 dose. The chain has TRBV12-3 or TRBV12-4 and TRBJ1-1, with TRBD1 matching over 8 bases. The source of this sequence is an adult who received the AZD1222 COVID-19 vaccine. The CDR3 sequence is CASSGQGNTEAFF. The CDR3 DNA sequence: TGTGCCAGCAGTGGACAGGGGAACACTGAAGCTTTCTTT.